Sequencing of this T cell receptor (beta chain) was carried out in a study of preoperative IRX-2 immunotherapy in early breast cancer. CDR3 length: 14 residues. Germline V gene sequence: CDR1 SGHAT, CDR2 FQNNGV. Trimming took off 2 bases at V and 2 bases at J, with 7 bases between the two ends. Only in-frame clones appear in the TCRdb table, and some are missing; sequencing was by immunoSEQ multiplex PCR. Seen here are 40,000 to 45,000 clones, approximately 94% observed once, and the top ten hold more than 1.5%. The treatment was: preoperative locoregional IRX-2 cytokine immunotherapy. Patients received preoperative, locoregional IRX-2 cytokine immunotherapy in a phase Ib study.

This sequence joins TRBV11-2 and TRBJ2-1; D is ambiguous. The clonotype was recovered from a human donor with breast cancer. Source: tumor tissue, taken after IRX-2 immunotherapy. As DNA, the CDR3 is TGTGCCAGCAGCTTAACAGCGACCTACAATGAGCAGTTCTTC. Translated, it gives CASSLTATYNEQFF.